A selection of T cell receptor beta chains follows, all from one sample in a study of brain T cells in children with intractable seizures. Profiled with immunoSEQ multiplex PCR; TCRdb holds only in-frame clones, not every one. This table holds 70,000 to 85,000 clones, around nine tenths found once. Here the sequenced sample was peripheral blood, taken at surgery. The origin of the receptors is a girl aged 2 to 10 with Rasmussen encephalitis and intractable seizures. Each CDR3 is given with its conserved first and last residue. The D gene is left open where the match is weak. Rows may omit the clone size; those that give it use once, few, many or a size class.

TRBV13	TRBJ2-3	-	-	TGTGCCAGCAGCGGGGTCATCACAGATACGCAGTATTTT	CASSGVITDTQYF
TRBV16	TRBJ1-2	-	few	TGTGCCAGCAGTCCTCGGGCGTCCGGCTATGGCTACACCTTC	CASSPRASGYGYTF
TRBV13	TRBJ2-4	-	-	TGTGCCAGCAGCTTGGGGGAGATAAGGGAAAACATTCAGTACTTC	CASSLGEIRENIQYF
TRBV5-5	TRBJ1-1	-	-	TGTGCCAGCAGCCCGACAGGCCTCGAAGTCACTGAAGCTTTCTTT	CASSPTGLEVTEAFF
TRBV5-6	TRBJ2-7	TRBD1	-	TGTGCCAGCAGCCGCGGACAGGGAGGCTACGAGCAGTACTTC	CASSRGQGGYEQYF
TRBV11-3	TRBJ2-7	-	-	TGTGCCAGCAGCTTAGGGCAGGGTGAGGACGAGCAGTACTTC	CASSLGQGEDEQYF
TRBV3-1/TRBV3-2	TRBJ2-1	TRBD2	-	TGTGCCAGCAGCCGCGGGAGCGATGAGCAGTTCTTC	CASSRGSDEQFF
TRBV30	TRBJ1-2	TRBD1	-	TGTGCCTGGAGCGGTCCAGGGGGTCTTCATGGCTACACCTTC	CAWSGPGGLHGYTF
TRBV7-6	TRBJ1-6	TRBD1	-	TGTGCCAGCAGCTCCCGGGACAGGGGTAATTCACCCCTCCACTTT	CASSSRDRGNSPLHF
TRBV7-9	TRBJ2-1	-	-	TGTGCCAGCAGCTTCCGACAGACCTACAATGAGCAGTTCTTC	CASSFRQTYNEQFF
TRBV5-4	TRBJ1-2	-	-	TGTGCCAGCAGCTCGATCGAGAACTATGGCTACACCTTC	CASSSIENYGYTF
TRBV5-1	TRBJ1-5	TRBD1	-	TGCGCCAGCAGCTTGACGACAGGGTCGGGTCAGCCCCAGCATTTT	CASSLTTGSGQPQHF
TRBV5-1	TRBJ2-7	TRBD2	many	TGCGCCAGCAGCGAGGGACTAGCGGGAGCCCTCGACTCCTACGAGCAGTACTTC	CASSEGLAGALDSYEQYF
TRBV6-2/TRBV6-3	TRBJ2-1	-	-	TGTGCCAGCAGTTACTCCGAGGGTAGGCAGGGAAGGGTATACAATGAGCAGTTCTTC	CASSYSEGRQGRVYNEQFF
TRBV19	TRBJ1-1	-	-	TGTGCCAGTACCTTTTCCCAGAACACTGAAGCTTTCTTT	CASTFSQNTEAFF
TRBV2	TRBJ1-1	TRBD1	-	TGTGCCAGCAGGGGGGGACAGATGAACACTGAAGCTTTCTTT	CASRGGQMNTEAFF
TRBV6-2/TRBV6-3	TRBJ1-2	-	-	TGTGCCAGCAGTACCTTTTGGACAGCTGATGGCTACACCTTC	CASSTFWTADGYTF
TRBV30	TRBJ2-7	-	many	TGTGCCTGGAGGAGTCACAGGGTTCAAGCCTACGAGCAGTACTTC	CAWRSHRVQAYEQYF
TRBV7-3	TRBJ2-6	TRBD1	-	TGTGCCAGCAGCCTGGGGGACAGGTCCTTGGGAGGGGCCAACGTCCTGACTTTC	CASSLGDRSLGGANVLTF